These 25 T cell receptor beta chains were sequenced from one sample in a study of blood T cells in healthy people across ages. Combining a sample-barcoded 5' primer with a J-beta primer mix, a second PCR ran for roughly 7 to 12 cycles. In TCRdb, the 5' RACE reads were re-called with MiXCR into one record per CDR3 protein. The table lists around 870,000 distinct CDR3 sequences, about 30% of them singletons. Sample: blood. These TCRs come from a woman of 80 years or more in good health.

The sample holds many counts of this clonotype. The chain carries TRBV6-5 and TRBJ2-5; the match to TRBD2 covers 9 bases. V was pared by 5 bases and J by 4 bases, with 5 bases of the junction left unmatched. The germline V gene encodes CDR1 MNHEY and CDR2 SVGAGI. The CDR3 contains 14 residues. The CDR3 loop is CASSDSGGRETQYF. The DNA for the CDR3 is TGTGCCAGCAGTGATAGCGGGGGCCGAGAGACCCAGTACTTC.

V usage is TRBV12-3 or TRBV12-4 and J usage is TRBJ2-5; 7 nucleotides agree with TRBD1. The J call is doubtful: the DNA matches TRBJ2-7 better. CDR3 length: 12 residues. This CDR3 reads CASSSGGFEQYF. CDR3 nucleotide sequence: TGTGCCAGCAGTTCAGGGGGATTCGAGCAGTACTTC.

This clonotype was recorded a few times. The chain employs TRBV11-3 and TRBJ2-2, with D perhaps matching TRBD2 (5 bases). The length of the CDR3 is 14 residues. In germline, CDR1 is SGHNT, CDR2 YENEEA. V lost 5 bases to trimming and J lost 3 bases, with 10 bases between them. CDR3 amino acids: CASSPGIYTGELFF. The CDR3 DNA reads as TGTGCCAGCAGCCCCGGGATTTACACCGGGGAGCTGTTTTTT. The full variable domain, rest sourced from reference TRBV11-3 and TRBJ2-2, is EAGVVQSPRYKIIEKKQPVAFWCNPISGHNTLYWYLQNLGQGPELLIRYENEEAVDDSQLPKDRFSAERLKGVDSTLKIQPAELGDSAVYLCASSPGIYTGELFFGEGSRLTVL.

This clonotype was recorded many times. Here the CDR3 reads CASSLDGQPQETQYF. The CDR3 DNA sequence: TGTGCCAGCAGCCTCGACGGACAGCCCCAAGAGACCCAGTACTTC. The genes are TRBV7-9 and TRBJ2-5; possibly TRBD1 for D (6 bases). The germline V gene encodes CDR1 SEHNR and CDR2 FQNEAQ (reference sequence). There are 15 residues in the CDR3. With 5 bases removed from V and 1 base from J, the gap between germline ends came to 14 bases.

This clonotype has at least ten counts. J is TRBJ2-7 and V is TRBV6-2 or TRBV6-3; D might be TRBD1 or TRBD2, each matching 5 bases. With 2 bases removed from V and 2 bases from J, the gap between germline ends came to 10 bases. The CDR3 has 14 amino acids. Germline loops: CDR1 MNHEY, CDR2 SVGEGT. The CDR3 sequence: CASSYPGTPYEQYF. CDR3 coding DNA: TGTGCCAGCAGTTACCCCGGGACCCCCTACGAGCAGTACTTC.

The J gene is TRBJ2-7, the V gene TRBV20-1; tentative D call: TRBD2 (7 bases). The ends were cut back, 5 bases at V and 0 bases at J, with 23 bases in the middle. This CDR3 has 17 residues. Germline V gives CDR1 DFQATT, CDR2 SNEGSKA (reference sequence). CDR3 bases: TGCAGTGCTGGGGGGGGGCTAGCGGCCACGCACTCCTACGAGCAGTACTTC. Translation gives CSAGGGLAATHSYEQYF.

The V call is TRBV19, the J call TRBJ1-6, with 10 bases that match TRBD1. CDR1 is LNHDA and CDR2 is SQIVND in the germline V gene (reference sequence). This CDR3 spans 15 amino acids. V lost 5 bases and J lost 6; bases outside the gene matches: 4. CDR3 DNA: TGTGCCAGTAGTCACCGGGACAGGGGTAATTCACCCCTCCACTTT. Protein: CASSHRDRGNSPLHF.

This clonotype was seen at least ten times. V is TRBV3-1 and J is TRBJ2-3; D is perhaps TRBD1 (6 bases). The CDR3 totals 16 residues. Trimming stripped 1 base from V and 5 bases from J, with 16 bases between. Germline CDR1 and CDR2: LGHDT and YNNKEL (reference sequence). The CDR3 spells CASSQGTRGREDTQYF. In DNA, the CDR3 is TGTGCCAGCAGCCAAGGAACCAGGGGCCGGGAAGATACGCAGTATTTT.

This clonotype was recorded at least ten times. V usage is TRBV27 and J usage is TRBJ2-1; D tentatively reads TRBD1 or TRBD2 (5 bases each). Germline CDR1 and CDR2: MNHEY and SMNVEV (reference sequence). Deletions cut 7 bases from V and 5 bases from J, with 15 bases between. The CDR3 covers 14 residues. CDR3 protein: CASTRWLGDNEQFF. The CDR3 DNA sequence: TGTGCCAGCACTAGGTGGCTGGGGGACAATGAGCAGTTCTTC.

Only one count was recorded for this clonotype. This chain joins TRBV24-1 and TRBJ2-5; D may be TRBD1 or TRBD2 (5 bases each). Germline V gives CDR1 KGHDR, CDR2 SFDVKD. The CDR3 spans 15 residues. V shed 8 bases and J shed 3 bases, with 18 bases lying between them. In nucleotides, the CDR3 is TGTGCCACCATCCGGGGCGGAGGCGGAAAAGAGACCCAGTACTTC. Translation: CATIRGGGGKETQYF.

This clonotype was counted between two and nine times. It may be a read error: a sequence one base away is much more abundant. The chain is built from TRBV6-2 or TRBV6-3 and TRBJ2-7, with TRBD1 matching 11 bases. Germline V gene data show CDR1 as MNHEY and CDR2 as SVGEGT. The CDR3 is 15 amino acids. DNA for the CDR3: TGTGCCAGCAGACGGGGACAGGGGGGATTCTACGAGCGGTACTTC. Translation: CASRRGQGGFYERYF.

In the case of this clonotype: An end of the junction differs from the germline gene, which may be a read error. The J gene is TRBJ2-1, the V gene TRBV4-2; 8 bases agree with TRBD2. Per germline, CDR1 LGHNA and CDR2 YNFKEQ. This CDR3 has 17 residues. The CDR3 coding sequence is TGTGCCAGCAGCCAGGCGAGCGGGGGAGGATTAGCCAATGGGCAGTTCTTC. Translated, it gives CASSQASGGGLANGQFF.

This chain uses TRBV6-5 with TRBJ1-4; D might be TRBD1 (5 bases). Trimming cost V 0 bases and J 4 bases, with 9 bases left between them. Per the germline V gene, CDR1 is MNHEY and CDR2 is SVGAGI. The CDR3 is made up of 15 amino acids. In DNA, the CDR3 is TGTGCCAGCAGTTACTCCGACAGTCTTAATGAAAAACTGTTTTTT. As protein: CASSYSDSLNEKLFF.

As to this clonotype: A read error may be the cause here, since a much bigger clone is one base away. The rearrangement joins TRBV7-2 to TRBJ2-5; D is perhaps TRBD1 (5 bases). The end of the DNA aligns better with TRBJ2-7, so the J call may be wrong. This CDR3 spans 15 amino acids. Germline CDR1 and CDR2: SGHTA and FQGNSA. The CDR3 is CASSPQQAFAYEQYF. CDR3 DNA sequence: TGTGCCAGCAGCCCCCAACAGGCCTTTGCCTACGAGCAGTACTTC.

With regard to this clonotype: It may be a read error: a sequence one base away is much more abundant. V usage is TRBV12-3 or TRBV12-4 and J usage is TRBJ1-4; possible D gene TRBD1, 6 bases. This CDR3 is built from 13 residues. CDR3 protein: CASSLQRGGKRFF. CDR3 sequence (DNA): TGTGCCAGCAGTCTACAGAGGGGGGGAAAACGGTTTTTT.

Concerning this clonotype: A much larger clone lies one base from this, so it may be a read error. This chain uses TRBV29-1 with TRBJ2-5; 8 bases agree with TRBD2. V dropped 6 bases and J dropped 11; count of bases not matched to a gene: 20. This CDR3 is built from 15 residues. Germline V gives CDR1 SQVTM, CDR2 ANQGSEA. The CDR3 DNA reads as TGCAGCGTAGCACGCACCGGGACTAGTTACAATGAGCAGTACTTC. Its translation is CSVARTGTSYNEQYF.

This clonotype was seen ten or more times. This chain connects TRBV12-3 or TRBV12-4 to TRBJ1-6; tentative D call: TRBD1 (6 bases). The CDR3 extends over 15 amino acids. Trimming removed 2 bases at V and 7 bases at J, with 12 bases between. The CDR3 is CASSLRTAGNSPLHF. CDR3 DNA: TGTGCCAGCAGTTTAAGGACAGCGGGGAATTCACCCCTCCACTTT.

This clonotype was seen at least ten times. The J gene is TRBJ2-7, the V gene TRBV7-2; 8 bases align to TRBD1. There are 15 residues in the CDR3. CDR1 and CDR2 from the germline V gene are SGHTA and FQGNSA. Germline trimming cut 5 bases from V and 2 bases from J; bases unmatched to any gene: 8. The CDR3 DNA reads as TGTGCCAGCAGCCCGTTCGGACAGGGACCCTACGAGCAGTACTTC. It yields the protein CASSPFGQGPYEQYF.

This clonotype was picked up many times. The rearrangement joins TRBV9 to TRBJ2-5, with TRBD1 as a possible D gene (6 bases). V was clipped by 4 bases and J by 5 bases, with 15 bases between them. The CDR3 totals 14 residues. Per germline, CDR1 SGDLS and CDR2 YYNGEE. CDR3 sequence (DNA): TGTGCCAGCAGCTCGAACTGGGGGCTGGAGACCCAGTACTTC. This sequence encodes CASSSNWGLETQYF.

About this clonotype itself: A much larger clone lies one base from this, so it may be a read error. The V call is TRBV4-3, the J call TRBJ2-1, with 10 nucleotides matching TRBD2. With the DNA end fitting TRBJ2-7 better, the J assignment may be wrong. From germline, CDR1 is LGHNA and CDR2 YSLEER. There are 16 residues in the CDR3. The CDR3 coding sequence is TGCGCCAGCAGCCAAGAGTTAGCGGGGGGCTACAATGAGCAGTACTTC. This gives the protein CASSQELAGGYNEQYF.

This clonotype was counted at least ten times. The gene calls are TRBV9 and TRBJ1-5; TRBD1 might be the D (6 bases). Looked up from germline, CDR1 is SGDLS and CDR2 is YYNGEE. Trimming took 0 bases from V and 5 from J, leaving 9 bases between them. This CDR3 is 14 amino acids long. CDR3: CASSVGPGDQPQHF. The CDR3 DNA reads as TGTGCCAGCAGCGTAGGTCCAGGGGATCAGCCCCAGCATTTT.

The chain is built from TRBV18 and TRBJ2-6; D is perhaps TRBD1 or TRBD2 (6 bases each). The germline CDR1 and CDR2 sequences are KGHSH and LQKENI. The CDR3 sequence is 16 residues long. V was trimmed by 6 bases and J by 11 bases, leaving 23 bases between them. Written as DNA, the CDR3 is TGTGCCAGCTCGCCCTTCGGGGGCGCTGGGACCGACGTCCTGACTTTC. Protein: CASSPFGGAGTDVLTF.

This clonotype was seen only a few times. V gene TRBV20-1 combines with J gene TRBJ1-1; TRBD1 matches at 7 bases. The length of the CDR3 is 12 residues. Trimming at V came to 6 bases and at J to 8 bases, leaving 9 bases not matched to a gene. The germline V gene encodes CDR1 DFQATT and CDR2 SNEGSKA (reference sequence). The CDR3 region is CSAQKGQKEAFF. Here the CDR3 DNA reads TGCAGTGCGCAGAAGGGACAGAAGGAAGCTTTCTTT.

This chain connects TRBV20-1 to TRBJ2-3, with D tentatively TRBD2 (6 bases). The CDR3 covers 17 residues. The germline gives CDR1 DFQATT, CDR2 SNEGSKA (reference sequence). The V end was cut by 1 base, the J end by 2 bases, with 19 bases between. CDR3 coding DNA: TGCAGTGCTAGAGGCCAGGGTTGGGGCGGGACCACAGATACGCAGTATTTT. This sequence encodes CSARGQGWGGTTDTQYF.

The genes are TRBV18 and TRBJ1-3; the D gene is possibly TRBD1 (6 bases). Germline V gene sequence: CDR1 KGHSH, CDR2 LQKENI. There are 16 residues in the CDR3. V lost 4 bases and J lost 4, with 17 bases in between. The CDR3 reads CASSRRDIRRGNTIYF. CDR3 nucleotides: TGTGCCAGCTCACGACGGGACATTCGGAGGGGAAACACCATATATTTT.